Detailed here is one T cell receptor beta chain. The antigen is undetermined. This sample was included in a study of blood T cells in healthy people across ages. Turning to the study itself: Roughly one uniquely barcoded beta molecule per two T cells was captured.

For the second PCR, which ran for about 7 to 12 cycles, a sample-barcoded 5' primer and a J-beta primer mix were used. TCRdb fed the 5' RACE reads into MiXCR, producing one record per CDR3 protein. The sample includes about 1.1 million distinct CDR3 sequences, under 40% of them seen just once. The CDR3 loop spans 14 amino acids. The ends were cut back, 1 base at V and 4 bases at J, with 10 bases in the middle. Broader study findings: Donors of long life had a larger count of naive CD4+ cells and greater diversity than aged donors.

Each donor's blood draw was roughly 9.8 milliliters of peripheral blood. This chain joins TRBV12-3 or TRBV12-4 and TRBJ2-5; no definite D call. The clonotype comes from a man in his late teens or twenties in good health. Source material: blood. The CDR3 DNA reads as TGTGCCAGCAGTTTAGGACATTCAATAGAGACCCAGTACTTC. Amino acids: CASSLGHSIETQYF.